Below, 18 T cell receptor beta chains from the same sample are listed, as sequenced in a study of blood T cell repertoires in COVID-19. Produced via immunoSEQ multiplex PCR; TCRdb's table is partial and in-frame only. The profile shows 490,000 or so clones, 75% to 90% of them singletons. The sample consisted of PBMCs or T cells enriched from blood (not recorded which). These TCRs come from a woman aged 55-75 years who had recovered from COVID-19.

This chain uses TRBV5-6 with TRBJ1-5, with a weak D call TRBD1 (6 bases). V lost 0 bases and J 6 bases, leaving 13 bases between the germline ends. Germline values: CDR1 SGHDT, CDR2 YYEEEE. The CDR3 has 15 residues. CDR3 nucleotides: TGTGCCAGCAGCTTGGCCGAGGGGGACACTCAGCCCCAGCATTTT. Translation gives CASSLAEGDTQPQHF.

The V gene is TRBV5-1, the J gene TRBJ1-2, with D possibly being TRBD1 (6 bases). The germline CDR1 and CDR2 sequences are SGHRS and YFSETQ. The CDR3 spans 15 residues. Trimming removed 7 bases from V and 1 base from J, with 17 bases in between. The CDR3 coding sequence is TGCGCCAGCCTTCCCCCTAGGACAGTTAACTATGGCTACACCTTC. Residues: CASLPPRTVNYGYTF.

The chain combines TRBV5-1 with TRBJ1-3; 7 positions match TRBD1. This CDR3 has 14 residues. V lost 7 bases, J lost 0 bases, and 4 bases stayed unmatched. CDR1 and CDR2 (germline): SGHRS, YFSETQ. Here the CDR3 DNA reads TGCGCCAGCGGACGGGACAGCTCTGGAAACACCATATATTTT. Residues: CASGRDSSGNTIYF.

The chain has TRBV27 and TRBJ2-7; 11 positions match TRBD2. Trimming took 5 bases from V and 4 from J; bases not matched to a gene: 4. This CDR3 region has 14 residues. CDR1 MNHEY and CDR2 SMNVEV come from the germline V gene (reference sequence). CDR3 sequence reads: CASSPRLAGYEQYV. CDR3 nucleotides: TGTGCCAGCAGTCCCCGACTAGCGGGGTACGAGCAGTACGTC.

The chain carries TRBV19 and TRBJ2-6; the D gene is possibly TRBD2 (6 bases). Germline CDR1 LNHDA, CDR2 SQIVND (reference sequence). The CDR3 is made up of 17 amino acids. V was trimmed by 4 bases and J by 0 bases, leaving 13 bases between them. CDR3 sequence: CASSRGGLRSGANVLTF. In DNA, the CDR3 is TGTGCCAGTAGTAGAGGAGGGTTGCGCTCTGGGGCCAACGTCCTGACTTTC.

The CDR3 is CASSRKGPGGGSQYF. The CDR3 DNA reads TGTGCCAGCAGCCGTAAAGGACCGGGGGGCGGGTCCCAGTACTTC. V usage is TRBV3-1 (or the pseudogene TRBV3-2) and J usage is TRBJ2-5; D perhaps matches TRBD2 (7 bases). The CDR3 loop spans 15 amino acids. From germline, CDR1 is LGHDT and CDR2 YNNKEL (reference sequence). The V gene lost 4 bases and the J gene lost 9 bases, with 21 bases spanning the gap.

This chain connects TRBV5-1 to TRBJ2-4; D not resolved. Trimming took 0 bases from V and 5 from J, leaving 6 bases between them. The germline V gene encodes CDR1 SGHRS and CDR2 YFSETQ. This CDR3 comprises 13 residues. CDR3 bases: TGCGCCAGCAGCTTGGAACCAGAAAACATTCAGTACTTC. This codes for CASSLEPENIQYF.

This chain links TRBV5-1 with TRBJ2-1; D is perhaps TRBD2 (7 bases). Trimming removed 3 bases at V and 4 bases at J, with 14 bases between. Germline loops: CDR1 SGHRS, CDR2 YFSETQ. The length of the CDR3 is 15 residues. CDR3 loop: CASSSLGGQYNEQFF. The CDR3 nucleotides read TGCGCCAGCAGCTCCCTGGGGGGGCAATACAATGAGCAGTTCTTC.

Turning to this clone: This same CDR3 is encoded by further DNA sequences in the sample. The CDR3 nucleotides are TGTGCCAGCAGCGAGGGTTATGGCTACACCTTC. This codes for CASSEGYGYTF. J is TRBJ1-2 and V is TRBV2; no clear D. V shed 6 bases and J shed 5 bases, with 7 bases lying between them. Germline CDR1 and CDR2: SNHLY and FYNNEI. This CDR3 has 11 residues.

V and J are TRBV7-2 and TRBJ2-6, with 10 bases that match TRBD2. This CDR3 spans 18 amino acids. Germline V gene lookup returns CDR1 SGHTA and CDR2 FQGNSA. Trimming at V came to 5 bases and at J to 1 base, leaving 8 bases not matched to a gene. As DNA, the CDR3 is TGTGCCAGCAGCCCCCGACTAGCGGGCGAGTCTGGGGCCAACGTCCTGACTTTC. This gives the protein CASSPRLAGESGANVLTF.

This clone was observed once. The rearrangement uses TRBV5-6 and TRBJ1-2, with TRBD1 matching 8 bases. The germline V gene encodes CDR1 SGHDT and CDR2 YYEEEE. V lost 1 base, J lost 4 bases, and 6 bases stayed unmatched. This CDR3 comprises 15 residues. This chain's CDR3 is CASSLLAGGGYGYTF. CDR3 bases: TGTGCCAGCAGCTTGCTTGCAGGGGGCGGCTATGGCTACACCTTC.

This clone was picked up a small number of times. V usage is TRBV19 and J usage is TRBJ1-5; 9 positions agree with TRBD1. CDR1 is LNHDA, CDR2 SQIVND, per germline (reference sequence). The V and J ends lost 7 bases and 5 bases, in that order; junction bases with no gene match: 12. The CDR3 covers 16 residues. The CDR3 region has the DNA TGTGCCAGTACCATCGGAGCGGACAGGGGTCATCAGCCCCAGCATTTT. Its protein is CASTIGADRGHQPQHF. Based on the CDR3 plus reference TRBV19 and TRBJ1-5, the full variable domain is DGGITQSPKYLFRKEGQNVTLSCEQNLNHDAMYWYRQDPGQGLRLIYYSQIVNDFQKGDIAEGYSVSREKKESFPLTVTSAQKNPTAFYLCASTIGADRGHQPQHFGDGTRLSIL.

This clone has a single count. The chain employs TRBV7-7 and TRBJ2-5, with TRBD1 matching 8 bases. With 4 bases clipped from V and 5 bases from J, the junction kept 12 bases outside the gene matches. This CDR3 is built from 16 residues. Germline-derived CDR1 and CDR2 are SSHAT and FNYEAQ (reference sequence). The CDR3: CASSSTGGQGSETQYF. Written as DNA, the CDR3 is TGTGCCAGCAGCTCAACTGGCGGACAGGGTTCGGAGACCCAGTACTTC.

This rearrangement joins TRBV5-1 to TRBJ1-3; D is perhaps TRBD1 (5 bases). Per germline, CDR1 SGHRS and CDR2 YFSETQ. Trimming took off 0 bases at V and 0 bases at J, with 16 bases between the two ends. This CDR3 contains 18 residues. The CDR3 DNA reads TGCGCCAGCAGCTTGGCGGGACTCGGCCTGAGCTCTGGAAACACCATATATTTT. Amino acids: CASSLAGLGLSSGNTIYF.

This chain joins TRBV15 and TRBJ2-7; 7 nucleotides agree with TRBD1. The CDR3 spans 13 residues. Germline values: CDR1 LNHNV, CDR2 YYDKDF (reference sequence). Unmatched junction bases numbered 0, after V lost 1 base and J lost 3 bases. DNA for the CDR3: TGTGCCACCAGCAGAGGGGACAGCTACGAGCAGTACGTC. Translating gives CATSRGDSYEQYV.

This clone was detected only once. The chain recombines TRBV5-4 with TRBJ2-3; TRBD2 is a possible D gene (5 bases). CDR3 size: 16 residues. Trimming shortened V by 1 base and J by 7 bases, and 19 bases separated the two germline ends. Per germline, CDR1 SGHNT and CDR2 YYREEE (reference sequence). Here the CDR3 DNA reads TGTGCCAGCAGCTTGAAAGGTGGCCAACTCGGGAATACGCAGTATTTT. Translated, it gives CASSLKGGQLGNTQYF. The full variable domain, rest sourced from reference TRBV5-4 and TRBJ2-3, is ETGVTQSPTHLIKTRGQQVTLRCSSQSGHNTVSWYQQALGQGPQFIFQYYREEENGRGNFPPRFSGLQFPNYSSELNVNALELDDSALYLCASSLKGGQLGNTQYFGPGTRLTVL.

This sequence joins TRBV5-8 and TRBJ1-1; D possibly corresponds to TRBD1 (6 bases). This CDR3 spans 16 amino acids. Trimming removed 6 bases from V and 0 bases from J, with 18 bases in between. Germline V lookup: CDR1 SGHTS, CDR2 YDEGEE. CDR3 sequence reads: CASTRGGRNMNTEAFF. The CDR3 bases are TGTGCCAGCACCCGGGGGGGCAGAAACATGAACACTGAAGCTTTCTTT.

This clone was picked up one time. This chain joins TRBV24-1 and TRBJ1-5; TRBD1 aligns across 9 bases. The germline V gene has CDR1 KGHDR and CDR2 SFDVKD. The CDR3 is 16 residues long. The ends lost 12 bases at V and 9 bases at J; junction bases unmatched: 20. The CDR3 protein is CALGAPGQGVSRPQHF. DNA of the CDR3: TGTGCCCTTGGGGCTCCGGGACAGGGAGTGAGTAGGCCCCAGCATTTT.